Given below is one TCR beta chain in context. Its antigen is currently unknown. Time point denoted: newly diagnosed, previously untreated cHL patient sample. By magnetic negative selection, CD4+ T cells were purified from thawed PBMCs. The comparison group had newly diagnosed, previously untreated classical Hodgkin lymphoma. Germline V gene data show CDR1 as SGHTS and CDR2 as YDEGEE. J was trimmed by 0 bases and V by 4 bases; bases with no gene match: 9. The length of the CDR3 is 17 residues. The source of the sample is a study of PD-1 blockade in classical Hodgkin lymphoma. Notes on the study in general: Newly diagnosed patients had baseline TCR diversity that was reportedly lower than that of healthy donors. The repertoire differences lack a defined cause, possibly disease activity or prior therapy.

Clones were sequenced by immunoSEQ multiplex PCR, and TCRdb holds only the in-frame ones, with some missing. The sample has tens of thousands of clones; roughly 87% are singletons. The chain couples TRBV5-8 to TRBJ1-3; 8 bases are a match to TRBD1. Source material: CD4+ T cells from blood. This clonotype originated in a human donor with classical Hodgkin lymphoma. The CDR3 region is CASSGPGQVRSGNTIYF. The CDR3 DNA follows: TGTGCCAGCAGCGGCCCGGGACAGGTCCGCTCTGGAAACACCATATATTTT.